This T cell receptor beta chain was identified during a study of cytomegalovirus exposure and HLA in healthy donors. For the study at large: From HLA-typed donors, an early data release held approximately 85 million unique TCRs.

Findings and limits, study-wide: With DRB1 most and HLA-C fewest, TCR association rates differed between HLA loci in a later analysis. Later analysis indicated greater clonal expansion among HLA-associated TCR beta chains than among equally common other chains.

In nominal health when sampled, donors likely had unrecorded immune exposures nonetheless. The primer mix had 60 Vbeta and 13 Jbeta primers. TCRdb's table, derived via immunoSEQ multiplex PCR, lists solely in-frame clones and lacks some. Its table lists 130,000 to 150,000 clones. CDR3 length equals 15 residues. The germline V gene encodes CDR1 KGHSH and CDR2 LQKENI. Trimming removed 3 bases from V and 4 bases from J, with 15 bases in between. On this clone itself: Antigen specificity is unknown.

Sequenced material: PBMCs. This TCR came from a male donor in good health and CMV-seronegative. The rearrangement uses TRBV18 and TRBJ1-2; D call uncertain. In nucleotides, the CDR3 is TGTGCCAGCTCACCCCGACGAGGGTGGGTCTATGGCTACACCTTC. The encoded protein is CASSPRRGWVYGYTF. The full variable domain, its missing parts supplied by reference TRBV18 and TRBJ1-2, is NAGVMQNPRHLVRRRGQEARLRCSPMKGHSHVYWYRQLPEEGLKFMVYLQKENIIDESGMPKERFSAEFPKEGPSILRIQQVVRGDSAAYFCASSPRRGWVYGYTFGSGTRLTVV.